The rows below give T cell receptor beta chains drawn from one sample of a study of regulatory dendritic cells for organ transplantation. The protocol was immunoSEQ multiplex PCR, while the TCRdb copy is restricted to in-frame clones and leaves out a portion. In the table there are about 20,000 clones, less than 80% of which are singletons. The antigens these receptors bind are not known. Material for sequencing was memory CD4+ T cells from blood cultured with regulatory dendritic cells. These receptors all stem from a human donor in good health. Both conserved end residues are part of each CDR3. The D gene is left open where the match is weak. Size values are once, few and many counts, or a class for expanded clones, and some rows have none.

TRBJ1-6	few	TRBD1	TRBV2	TGTGCCAGGGGATCGGGACAGAGTAATTCACCCCTCCACTTT	CARGSGQSNSPLHF
TRBJ1-4	-	-	TRBV6-6	TGTGCCAGCAGCGCGGGACGGGAGCATGAAAAACTGTTTTTT	CASSAGREHEKLFF
TRBJ1-1	once	-	TRBV6-6	TGTGCCAGCAGGCGGGGTGATGAAGCTTTCTTT	CASRRGDEAFF
TRBJ1-4	-	TRBD1	TRBV5-4	TGTGCCAGCAGTTCCGGGACAGTTAATGAAAAACTGTTTTTT	CASSSGTVNEKLFF
TRBJ2-3	-	-	TRBV5-1	TGCGCCAGCAGCTTGGAGGGGAGTCCCGCAGATACGCAGTATTTT	CASSLEGSPADTQYF
TRBJ2-1	-	TRBD2	TRBV7-9	TGTGCCAGCAGCTTAACTTCAACGGGAGGGTGGAATGAGCAGTTCTTC	CASSLTSTGGWNEQFF
TRBJ1-3	-	-	TRBV19	TGTGCCAGTAGTATCACCGACAGAGGCTCTGGAAACACCATATATTTT	CASSITDRGSGNTIYF
TRBJ2-1	-	-	TRBV29-1	TGCAGCGTTGGAGTGACCAGGGATTTCAATGAGCAGTTCTTC	CSVGVTRDFNEQFF
TRBJ2-7	once	-	TRBV6-1	TGTGCCAGCAGTGAAGGGCCCGAAGCCTACGAGCAGTACTTC	CASSEGPEAYEQYF
TRBJ2-7	-	TRBD2	TRBV9	TGTGCCAGCAGCGTAGGGCTAGCGGGAATGGGCGAGCAGTACTTC	CASSVGLAGMGEQYF
TRBJ2-2	-	-	TRBV7-2	TGTGCCAGCAGCCCGGCTTTGGGGGTCACCGGGGAGCTGTTTTTT	CASSPALGVTGELFF
TRBJ2-4	-	TRBD2	TRBV28	TGTGCCAGCAGTTCCCCGACTAGCGCCAAAAACATTCAGTACTTC	CASSSPTSAKNIQYF
TRBJ2-6	-	-	TRBV6-5	TGTGCCAGCAGTCCGGACAGACAGAGGGCCAACGTCCTGACTTTC	CASSPDRQRANVLTF
TRBJ1-4	-	-	TRBV7-6	TGTGCCAGCAGCTCAGGCCTCAGAGGTGAAAAACTGTTTTTT	CASSSGLRGEKLFF
TRBJ2-2	-	TRBD1	TRBV18	TGTGCCAGCTCACCTGGACAGGGGAACACCGGGGAGCTGTTTTTT	CASSPGQGNTGELFF
TRBJ2-5	-	TRBD1	TRBV29-1	TGCAGCGTTGGGTCTCTGGGACAGGGAGGGGAGACCCAGTACTTC	CSVGSLGQGGETQYF
TRBJ1-5	-	-	TRBV5-4	TGTGCCAGCAGCGAAAATCAGCCCCAGCATTTT	CASSENQPQHF
TRBJ2-5	-	-	TRBV20-1	TGCAGTGCTGGCAGGGAGACCCAGTACTTC	CSAGRETQYF
TRBJ2-1	-	-	TRBV15	TGTGCCACCAGCAGAGATTCGCGGGTGTCCTACAATGAGCAGTTCTTC	CATSRDSRVSYNEQFF
TRBJ1-3	-	-	TRBV5-6	TGTGCCAGCAACCGCGAGGGGGGGAGAGTAAACACCATATATTTT	CASNREGGRVNTIYF
TRBJ2-3	-	TRBD2	TRBV18	TGTGCCAGCTCACCGACTACTACTAGCGGGGGGGCTTCAGATACGCAGTATTTT	CASSPTTTSGGASDTQYF
TRBJ2-5	-	-	TRBV5-4	TGTGCCAGCAGCTTGCAACTACTAGGAACAGAGACCCAGTACTTC	CASSLQLLGTETQYF
TRBJ1-5	-	-	TRBV7-2	TGTGCCAGCAGCTTTATATGGCGCTTTTATAGCAATCAGCCCCAGCATTTT	CASSFIWRFYSNQPQHF
TRBJ1-2	-	-	TRBV7-9	TGTGCCAGCAGCCCAAACCCAGGGGAGAGTGGCTACACCTTC	CASSPNPGESGYTF
TRBJ2-3	-	-	TRBV7-2	TGTGCCAGCAGGTCCCAAGAGGCCAGAAACACAGATACGCAGTATTTT	CASRSQEARNTDTQYF
TRBJ1-1	once	-	TRBV7-8	TGTGCCAGCAGCACCCCGGAGAACACTGAAGCTTTCTTT	CASSTPENTEAFF
TRBJ1-5	few	-	TRBV4-1	TGCGCCAGCAGCCAAGAGTTCCACTCCAATCAGCCCCAGCATTTT	CASSQEFHSNQPQHF
TRBJ1-1	-	-	TRBV6-1	TGTGCCAGCAGTGAACAGAGGGACACTGAAGCTTTCTTT	CASSEQRDTEAFF
TRBJ2-1	few	-	TRBV6-6	TGTGCCAGCAGTTACGACCCCGACAGATACAATGAGCAGTTCTTC	CASSYDPDRYNEQFF
TRBJ1-4	-	-	TRBV4-1	TGCGCCAGCAGCCAGAGAGACCGGGACATTGGTGAAAAACTGTTTTTT	CASSQRDRDIGEKLFF
TRBJ2-3	-	-	TRBV6-4	TGTGCCAGCAGTTATAAGTCCGACACAGATACGCAGTATTTT	CASSYKSDTDTQYF
TRBJ1-3	-	-	TRBV5-1	TGCGCCAGCAGCTCAATGGGAGCAGATCCTGGAAACACCATATATTTT	CASSSMGADPGNTIYF
TRBJ1-2	once	TRBD1	TRBV30	TGTGCCTGGAGTACCCAGACAGGGGGCTACACCTTC	CAWSTQTGGYTF
TRBJ1-1	once	-	TRBV28	TGTGCCAGCAGTTTAAGTCGGGTTAGGACTGAAGCTTTCTTT	CASSLSRVRTEAFF
TRBJ2-2	-	-	TRBV7-2	TGTGCCAGCAGCTTAGTTCCAGGCGAGACCGGGGAGCTGTTTTTT	CASSLVPGETGELFF
TRBJ2-7	-	-	TRBV28	TGTGCCAGCAGTTCGACAGTTACCTACGAGCAGTACTTC	CASSSTVTYEQYF
TRBJ2-4	-	TRBD1	TRBV7-3	TGTGCCAGCAGCCGAGGACAGGAGGCCATTCAGTACTTC	CASSRGQEAIQYF
TRBJ1-5	once	-	TRBV19	TGTGCCAGTAGTCGTGGGGGCGAAAATCAGCCCCAGCATTTT	CASSRGGENQPQHF
TRBJ1-3	-	-	TRBV12-5	TGTGCTAGTGGTTTAGTTCCCCCCAACACCATATATTTT	CASGLVPPNTIYF
TRBJ1-1	-	-	TRBV28	TGTGCCAGCACCGAAAAAAGCAGGGCTTGGGCTTTCTTT	CASTEKSRAWAFF
TRBJ2-3	-	-	TRBV18	TGTGCCAGCTCACCAAGGGACACAGATACGCAGTATTTT	CASSPRDTDTQYF
TRBJ1-5	-	-	TRBV6-6	TGTGCCAGCAGTTACGGAGGTGGAGGGCGCAATCAGCCCCAGCATTTT	CASSYGGGGRNQPQHF
TRBJ1-5	-	-	TRBV6-6	TGTGCCAGCAGTTATCCTCATTCTCAGCCCCAGCATTTT	CASSYPHSQPQHF